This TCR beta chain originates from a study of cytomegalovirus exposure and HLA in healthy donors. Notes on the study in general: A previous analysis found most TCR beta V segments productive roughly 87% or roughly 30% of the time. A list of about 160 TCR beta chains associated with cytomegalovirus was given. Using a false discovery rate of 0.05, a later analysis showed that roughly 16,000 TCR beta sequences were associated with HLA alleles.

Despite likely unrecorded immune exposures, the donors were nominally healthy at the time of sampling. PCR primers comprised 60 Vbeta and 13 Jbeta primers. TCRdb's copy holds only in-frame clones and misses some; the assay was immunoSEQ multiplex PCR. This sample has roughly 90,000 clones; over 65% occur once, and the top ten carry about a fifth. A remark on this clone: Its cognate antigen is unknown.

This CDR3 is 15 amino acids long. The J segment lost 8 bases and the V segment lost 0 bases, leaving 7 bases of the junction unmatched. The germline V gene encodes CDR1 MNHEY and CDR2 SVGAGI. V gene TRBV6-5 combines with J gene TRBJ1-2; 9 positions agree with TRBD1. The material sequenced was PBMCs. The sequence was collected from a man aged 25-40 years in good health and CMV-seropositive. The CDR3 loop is CASSYSGQGSGGYTF. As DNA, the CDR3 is TGTGCCAGCAGTTACTCTGGACAGGGGTCAGGCGGCTACACCTTC.